This T cell receptor beta chain was identified in a study of shared clonotypes between healthy human individuals. Germline V gives CDR1 SGHTA, CDR2 FQGNSA. Trimming stripped 3 bases from V and 16 bases from J, with 10 bases between. CDR3 length equals 10 residues. Every donor, a Caucasian adult, lived in Nashville, Tennessee. For every subset, genomic DNA was evenly distributed across several immunoSEQ plates. Unsorted PBMC contributed 250 to 350 ng DNA, approximately 30,000 T cell genomes, to each replicate PCR. Unsorted PBMC DNA was sequenced on ten immunoSEQ deep assay plates. Sequencing was performed with immunoSEQ multiplex PCR; in TCRdb, only in-frame clones are kept and a portion is missing. The sample carries more than 450,000 clones, 79% recorded once.

This sequence originates from a woman aged 40 to 49 in good health. Some clones in this sample may be carry-over from other donors' samples. The chain has TRBV7-2 and TRBJ2-1; no clear D gene. The sequenced material came from PBMCs. CDR3 sequence: CASSFRVPFF. The CDR3 bases are TGTGCCAGCAGCTTCCGCGTACCCTTCTTC.